The 14 T cell receptor beta chains listed next were all sequenced from one sample in a study of cytomegalovirus exposure and HLA in healthy donors. The PCR made use of 60 Vbeta and 13 Jbeta primers. Profiling relied on immunoSEQ multiplex PCR, and the TCRdb table lists in-frame clones only, not all of them. Among 250,000 or so clones listed, over 75% were seen once. The sequenced sample consisted of PBMCs. These receptors all stem from a human donor in good health.

The rearrangement links TRBV7-8 to TRBJ2-1; 9 nucleotides match TRBD2. The ends lost 5 bases at V and 10 bases at J; junction bases unmatched: 12. CDR1 and CDR2 from the germline V gene are SGHVS and FQNEAQ. The CDR3 length is 15 residues. The CDR3 loop reads CASSLPAGTSPEQFF. The CDR3 nucleotides read TGTGCCAGCAGCCTACCCGCCGGGACTAGCCCGGAGCAGTTCTTC.

This chain joins TRBV25-1 and TRBJ2-5; TRBD1 matches at 7 bases. The germline CDR1 and CDR2 sequences are MGHDK and SYGVNS. Trimming took 4 bases from V and 3 from J; bases not matched to a gene: 2. The CDR3 spans 13 residues. The CDR3 protein is CASSATGKETQYF. In DNA, the CDR3 is TGTGCCAGCAGTGCGACAGGGAAAGAGACCCAGTACTTC.

V usage is TRBV5-8 and J usage is TRBJ2-1, with 16 bases that match TRBD2. The CDR3 has 20 amino acids. The V gene end was trimmed by 2 bases and the J gene end by 2 bases; junction bases not matched to a gene: 10. Germline lookup yields CDR1 SGHTS and CDR2 YDEGEE. CDR3 protein: CASSFRGLAGGPDPYNEQFF. For the CDR3, the DNA is TGTGCCAGCAGCTTTCGGGGACTAGCGGGAGGGCCGGACCCCTACAATGAGCAGTTCTTC.

The chain recombines TRBV27 with TRBJ2-7, with 10 bases aligning to TRBD1. V was pared by 8 bases and J by 5 bases, with 3 bases of the junction left unmatched. Looked up from germline, CDR1 is MNHEY and CDR2 is SMNVEV (reference sequence). The CDR3 totals 12 residues. CDR3 loop: CASGDRGNEQYF. In DNA, the CDR3 is TGTGCCAGCGGGGACAGGGGCAACGAGCAGTACTTC.

CDR3 DNA: TGCGCCAGCAGCCAAGGGGGAGAATCGTACAATGAGCAGTTCTTC. Translated, it gives CASSQGGESYNEQFF. The chain employs TRBV4-3 and TRBJ2-1; weak D call: TRBD2 (5 bases). Trimming shortened V by 1 base and J by 4 bases, and 11 bases separated the two germline ends. This CDR3 has 15 amino acids. Germline loops: CDR1 LGHNA, CDR2 YSLEER.

This clone was seen just once. The chain recombines TRBV7-2 with TRBJ2-1, with 11 nucleotides matching TRBD2. This CDR3 region has 16 residues. CDR1 and CDR2 from the germline V gene are SGHTA and FQGNSA. With V trimmed by 5 bases and J by 7 bases, 10 bases remained unmatched. Here the CDR3 reads CASSQETSGAGNEQFF. The CDR3 nucleotides are TGTGCCAGCAGCCAAGAGACTAGCGGGGCCGGGAATGAGCAGTTCTTC.

The V gene is TRBV5-1, the J gene TRBJ2-5; the match to TRBD1 covers 10 bases. From germline, CDR1 is SGHRS and CDR2 YFSETQ. This CDR3 comprises 14 residues. V shed 3 bases and J 5 bases; nucleotides not matched to a gene: 4. CDR3 sequence reads: CASSWGTGVETQYF. CDR3 in DNA: TGCGCCAGCAGCTGGGGGACAGGGGTGGAGACCCAGTACTTC.

The rearrangement uses TRBV7-9 and TRBJ2-5; TRBD1 aligns across 9 bases. The CDR3 runs to 16 residues. After removal of 0 bases from V and 5 bases from J, the junction contained 7 bases not matched to a gene. Germline CDR1 and CDR2: SEHNR and FQNEAQ (reference sequence). CDR3 residues: CASSLALTGGMETQYF. CDR3 DNA sequence: TGTGCCAGCAGCTTAGCCCTGACAGGGGGAATGGAGACCCAGTACTTC.

The rearrangement uses TRBV28 and TRBJ1-2; no definite D call. The CDR3 contains 14 residues. CDR1 and CDR2 (germline): MDHEN, SYDVKM. With 3 bases removed from V and 0 bases from J, the gap between germline ends came to 8 bases. CDR3 residues: CASSLKQPNYGYTF. The CDR3 region has the DNA TGTGCCAGCAGTTTGAAACAACCTAACTATGGCTACACCTTC.

This clone was seen more than once but under ten times. The gene calls are TRBV28 and TRBJ2-5; TRBD2 might be the D (5 bases). The DNA end favors TRBJ2-7, so the J call may be wrong. Looked up from germline, CDR1 is MDHEN and CDR2 is SYDVKM. The CDR3 has 13 amino acids. The CDR3 spells CASSLSVANEQYF. DNA for the CDR3: TGTGCCAGCAGTTTAAGTGTAGCGAACGAGCAGTACTTC.

This chain uses TRBV4-2 with TRBJ1-1, with D hard to call. The CDR3 is 15 amino acids. The germline gives CDR1 LGHNA, CDR2 YNFKEQ. V was pared by 4 bases and J by 7 bases, with 19 bases between. DNA of the CDR3: TGTGCCAGCAGCCCCGCGCGGCTACCGACGAATGAAGCTTTCTTT. Encoded protein: CASSPARLPTNEAFF.

The chain couples TRBV18 to TRBJ2-1, with 15 bases identical to TRBD2. Germline-derived CDR1 and CDR2 are KGHSH and LQKENI. There are 18 residues in the CDR3. J was trimmed by 7 bases and V by 6 bases; bases with no gene match: 13. The chain's CDR3 is CASSPIGTSGRMVNEQFF. CDR3 DNA sequence: TGTGCCAGCTCGCCGATCGGGACTAGCGGGAGGATGGTAAATGAGCAGTTCTTC. Full variable domain (outside the CDR3, taken from reference TRBV18 and TRBJ2-1): NAGVMQNPRHLVRRRGQEARLRCSPMKGHSHVYWYRQLPEEGLKFMVYLQKENIIDESGMPKERFSAEFPKEGPSILRIQQVVRGDSAAYFCASSPIGTSGRMVNEQFFGPGTRLTVL.

This sequence joins TRBV6-5 and TRBJ2-2; 9 nucleotides align to TRBD1. J lost 1 base, V lost 4 bases, and 4 bases had no gene match. The germline gives CDR1 MNHEY, CDR2 SVGAGI. This CDR3 has 16 residues. The CDR3 nucleotides read TGTGCCAGCAGTTCCGGGACAGGGAGGAACACCGGGGAGCTGTTTTTT. Translating gives CASSSGTGRNTGELFF.

The V call is TRBV27, the J call TRBJ2-3; TRBD2 matches at 8 bases. Germline V gene lookup returns CDR1 MNHEY and CDR2 SMNVEV (reference sequence). This CDR3 contains 16 residues. Trimming cost V 7 bases and J 2 bases; bases outside gene matches: 11. The CDR3 region is CASTVSGTQATDTQYF. CDR3 DNA: TGTGCCAGCACCGTTAGCGGGACCCAGGCCACAGATACGCAGTATTTT.